These 29 T cell receptor beta chains were sequenced from one sample in a study of blood T cell repertoires in COVID-19. Generated by immunoSEQ multiplex PCR, the TCRdb table keeps only in-frame clones and is missing some. This sample carries a few hundred thousand clones, 80% to 90% of them seen once, and the ten largest clones take 4.1%. Sequencing was carried out using PBMCs or T cells enriched from blood (not recorded which). The receptors derive from a woman aged 25 to 39 who had recovered from COVID-19.

This clone was observed a few times. The chain carries TRBV5-1 and TRBJ2-5; 10 bases match TRBD1. The CDR3 contains 14 residues. Germline CDR1 and CDR2: SGHRS and YFSETQ. Trimming cost V 4 bases and J 3 bases; bases outside gene matches: 3. The CDR3 coding sequence is TGCGCCAGCAGCCAAGGGACAGGGGAAGAGACCCAGTACTTC. It encodes CASSQGTGEETQYF.

This rearrangement joins TRBV9 to TRBJ2-7; the match to TRBD2 covers 7 bases. Per germline, CDR1 SGDLS and CDR2 YYNGEE. After removal of 4 bases from V and 4 bases from J, the junction contained 11 bases not matched to a gene. CDR3 size: 15 residues. The DNA of the CDR3 is TGTGCCAGCAGCCCTGGGGGGGGGAGAGGTTACGAGCAGTACTTC. Amino acid sequence: CASSPGGGRGYEQYF.

This chain joins TRBV6-2 or TRBV6-3 and TRBJ1-1; 11 bases match TRBD1. The ends lost 5 bases at V and 2 bases at J; junction bases unmatched: 4. CDR3 length equals 15 residues. The germline V gene has CDR1 MNHEY and CDR2 SVGEGT. CDR3: CASSLGTGGNTEAFF. The DNA of the CDR3 is TGTGCCAGCAGTCTTGGGACAGGGGGAAACACTGAAGCTTTCTTT.

The J gene is TRBJ2-5, the V gene TRBV7-2; D ambiguous. CDR3 length: 12 amino acids. V lost 3 bases and J 5 bases, leaving 7 bases between the germline ends. Germline V gives CDR1 SGHTA, CDR2 FQGNSA. The CDR3 loop reads CASSFVEETQYF. The CDR3 DNA reads TGTGCCAGCAGCTTTGTTGAGGAGACCCAGTACTTC.

This clone appeared many times. This chain connects TRBV4-1 to TRBJ2-7; no firm D call. Per the germline V gene, CDR1 is MGHRA and CDR2 is YSYEKL. V was shortened by 1 base and J by 3 bases, with 13 bases between the two germline ends. The CDR3 sequence is 15 residues long. CDR3: CASSQASTFGYEQYF. The CDR3 DNA reads TGCGCCAGCAGCCAAGCATCCACTTTTGGCTACGAGCAGTACTTC.

Only one count was recorded for this clone. The V call is TRBV19, the J call TRBJ2-7; no definite D call. CDR3 size: 12 residues. Germline values: CDR1 LNHDA, CDR2 SQIVND (reference sequence). V was clipped by 5 bases and J by 3 bases, with 8 bases between them. In DNA, the CDR3 is TGTGCCAGTAGTCCTAATAACTACGAGCAGTACTTC. Translated, it gives CASSPNNYEQYF.

The chain is built from TRBV18 and TRBJ2-1; 10 bases are shared with TRBD1. V trimming: 6 bases; J trimming: 10 bases; junction bases outside the gene matches: 6. Germline V gene lookup returns CDR1 KGHSH and CDR2 LQKENI. The CDR3 has 13 amino acids. The CDR3 region is CASSMGQGKEQFF. The CDR3 DNA reads TGTGCCAGCTCCATGGGACAGGGGAAAGAGCAGTTCTTC.

The V and J genes are TRBV7-9 and TRBJ2-3; weak D call: TRBD2 (6 bases). CDR1 is SEHNR and CDR2 is FQNEAQ in the germline V gene (reference sequence). V lost 5 bases and J lost 2, with 14 bases in between. This CDR3 contains 15 residues. The CDR3 bases are TGTGCCAGCAGCCCGGCAGGGCGGGACACAGATACGCAGTATTTT. It encodes CASSPAGRDTDTQYF.

The V and J genes are TRBV6-4 and TRBJ2-1; tentative D call: TRBD2 (5 bases). CDR1 is MRHNA, CDR2 SNTAGT, per germline. V was trimmed by 5 bases and J by 3 bases, leaving 14 bases between them. The CDR3 totals 15 residues. The CDR3 bases are TGTGCCAGCAGTCTGAGGGCGGAGAACTACAATGAGCAGTTCTTC. Amino acids: CASSLRAENYNEQFF.

The chain is built from TRBV4-2 and TRBJ2-1; TRBD2 aligns across 10 bases. There are 17 residues in the CDR3. J lost 7 bases, V lost 4 bases, and 13 bases had no gene match. Germline lookup yields CDR1 LGHNA and CDR2 YNFKEQ. The CDR3: CASSPSGAGGPENEQFF. The CDR3 coding sequence is TGTGCCAGCAGCCCTTCCGGAGCGGGAGGGCCGGAAAATGAGCAGTTCTTC.

The chain combines TRBV24-1 with TRBJ1-2, with D possibly TRBD1 on 6 matching bases. Between the trimmed V and J ends, which lost 2 bases and 7 bases, there was a span of 19 bases. CDR3 length equals 16 residues. Germline V gene data show CDR1 as KGHDR and CDR2 as SFDVKD. CDR3 nucleotide sequence: TGTGCCACCAGTGATTCGCCGGACAGAAAAGGTGGTGGCTACACCTTC. It yields the protein CATSDSPDRKGGGYTF.

The V and J genes are TRBV6-5 and TRBJ1-3; D ambiguous. V was clipped by 10 bases and J by 0 bases, with 7 bases between them. Germline V gene sequence: CDR1 MNHEY, CDR2 SVGAGI. This CDR3 comprises 12 residues. The CDR3 spells CATSSSGNTIYF. The CDR3 nucleotides read TGTGCCACCTCTAGCTCTGGAAACACCATATATTTT.

This clone was counted once. V gene TRBV14 combines with J gene TRBJ2-5; tentative D call: TRBD2 (5 bases). The germline V gene encodes CDR1 SGHDN and CDR2 FVKESK. CDR3 length: 13 amino acids. V shed 4 bases and J shed 1 base, with 7 bases lying between them. The CDR3 protein is CASSRGLQETQYF. Written as DNA, the CDR3 is TGTGCCAGCAGCCGCGGACTCCAAGAGACCCAGTACTTC.

The chain combines TRBV4-3 with TRBJ1-2; D is unresolved. Germline V gene data show CDR1 as LGHNA and CDR2 as YSLEER. V gave up 0 bases and J gave up 7 bases, with 15 bases separating them. The CDR3 runs to 15 residues. The CDR3 loop reads CASSQEISGYGGYTF. The CDR3 DNA is TGCGCCAGCAGCCAAGAGATTAGCGGTTATGGTGGCTACACCTTC.

As to this clone: In the same sample, other DNA sequences code for this CDR3. The chain links TRBV7-2 to TRBJ2-1; D is undetermined. This CDR3 contains 14 residues. V was pared by 1 base and J by 3 bases, with 7 bases between. Germline CDR1 and CDR2: SGHTA and FQGNSA. The CDR3 loop is CASSLDGRYNEQFF. DNA of the CDR3: TGTGCCAGCAGCTTAGATGGCCGCTACAATGAGCAGTTCTTC.

The chain recombines TRBV11-2 with TRBJ2-2; 13 nucleotides line up with TRBD2. The CDR3 sequence is 18 residues long. CDR1 and CDR2 from the germline V gene are SGHAT and FQNNGV. The trim removed 5 bases at V and 4 bases at J, leaving 10 bases unmatched. CDR3 amino acids: CASSIPGLAGRGTGELFF. For the CDR3, the DNA is TGTGCCAGCAGCATTCCGGGACTAGCGGGACGCGGCACCGGGGAGCTGTTTTTT.

The genes are TRBV28 and TRBJ1-2, with a weak D call TRBD1 (5 bases). V shed 5 bases and J shed 4 bases, with 20 bases lying between them. The CDR3 covers 16 residues. Germline V gene data show CDR1 as MDHEN and CDR2 as SYDVKM. The CDR3 reads CASSTLPDGAGYGYTF. The CDR3 DNA reads TGTGCCAGCAGTACGCTCCCCGATGGGGCAGGCTATGGCTACACCTTC.

The rearrangement joins TRBV11-1 to TRBJ2-5; D is possibly TRBD2 (5 bases). The CDR3 has 13 residues. Trimming shortened V by 6 bases and J by 13 bases, and 21 bases separated the two germline ends. Germline CDR1 SGHAT, CDR2 FQDESV (reference sequence). The CDR3 protein is CASSLKFRTPRYF. The CDR3 DNA reads as TGTGCCAGCAGTCTTAAATTTAGGACTCCGCGGTACTTC.

This clone was found once. V gene TRBV4-1 combines with J gene TRBJ1-2; 11 nucleotides line up with TRBD1. Looked up from germline, CDR1 is MGHRA and CDR2 is YSYEKL. V was clipped by 6 bases and J by 6 bases; unmatched bases: 6. The CDR3 is 14 amino acids. The DNA for the CDR3 is TGCGCCAGCAGTCTCGGACAGGGGGCGGATGGCTACACCTTC. Protein product: CASSLGQGADGYTF.

The chain is built from TRBV18 and TRBJ1-1; weak D call: TRBD1 (5 bases). Germline V gene sequence: CDR1 KGHSH, CDR2 LQKENI. The CDR3 spans 16 residues. Trimming removed 3 bases at V and 2 bases at J, with 16 bases between. The DNA of the CDR3 is TGTGCCAGCTCACCGGGAAGGGGATGGGGAAACACTGAAGCTTTCTTT. It codes for CASSPGRGWGNTEAFF.

The CDR3 sequence: CASSYYPSGHYNEQFF. The CDR3 coding sequence is TGTGCCAGCAGTTATTATCCTAGCGGACACTACAATGAGCAGTTCTTC. The chain joins TRBV27 to TRBJ2-1; 7 positions match TRBD2. Germline loops: CDR1 MNHEY, CDR2 SMNVEV (reference sequence). The CDR3 is made up of 16 amino acids. The V and J ends lost 4 bases and 3 bases, in that order; junction bases with no gene match: 9.

The CDR3, as DNA: TGTGCCAGCAGCGCTAGGGGTTTGAACACTGAAGCTTTCTTT. Its protein is CASSARGLNTEAFF. The chain is built from TRBV9 and TRBJ1-1; D is perhaps TRBD1 (5 bases). Germline CDR1 SGDLS, CDR2 YYNGEE. The CDR3 has 14 residues. V lost 3 bases, J lost 0 bases, and 9 bases lay in between.

The CDR3 region has the DNA TGTGCCACCAGCAGAGATCCGGGAAACTATGGCTACACCTTC. This gives the protein CATSRDPGNYGYTF. The chain couples TRBV15 to TRBJ1-2; D is undetermined. Germline V gives CDR1 LNHNV, CDR2 YYDKDF (reference sequence). The CDR3 has 14 residues. The V gene lost 0 bases and the J gene lost 2 bases, with 7 bases spanning the gap.

This clone was counted only a few times. The rearrangement uses TRBV6-2 or TRBV6-3 and TRBJ1-2; D remains unclear. Germline V CDR1 and CDR2: MNHEY, SVGEGT. The length of the CDR3 is 13 residues. V dropped 2 bases and J dropped 2 bases, with 6 bases sitting between them. As DNA, the CDR3 is TGTGCCAGCAGTTACACGGGGAACTATGGCTACACCTTC. Its translation: CASSYTGNYGYTF.

V is TRBV19 and J is TRBJ1-1, with 7 positions matching TRBD1. Germline loops: CDR1 LNHDA, CDR2 SQIVND (reference sequence). Losses at the gene ends were 5 bases for V and 10 bases for J; bases not matched to a gene: 16. This CDR3 has 15 residues. The CDR3 reads CASSPGQIGSGRAFF. As DNA, the CDR3 is TGTGCCAGTAGTCCGGGACAGATAGGATCAGGTCGAGCTTTCTTT.

The CDR3 sequence is CASTLAGVKNNEQFF. CDR3 sequence (DNA): TGTGCCAGCACCCTGGCGGGAGTCAAGAACAATGAGCAGTTCTTC. The chain uses TRBV19 and TRBJ2-1; 7 nucleotides line up with TRBD2. CDR1 is LNHDA, CDR2 SQIVND, per germline (reference sequence). This CDR3 is built from 15 residues. V lost 9 bases, J lost 5 bases, and 13 bases stayed unmatched.

The chain couples TRBV19 to TRBJ1-5; 12 bases agree with TRBD1. This CDR3 is 15 amino acids long. V trimming: 3 bases; J trimming: 7 bases; junction bases outside the gene matches: 4. The V gene's germline CDR1 is LNHDA and CDR2 SQIVND (reference sequence). The CDR3 is CASSMGQGAGQPQHF. Here the CDR3 DNA reads TGTGCCAGTAGTATGGGACAGGGGGCCGGGCAGCCCCAGCATTTT.

The CDR3 DNA reads as TGTGCCAGCAGTCGGCGGAGGGAGAACACTGAAGCTTTCTTT. This encodes CASSRRRENTEAFF. This chain connects TRBV28 to TRBJ1-1; D is unclear. This CDR3 has 14 amino acids. Looked up from germline, CDR1 is MDHEN and CDR2 is SYDVKM. V was pared by 5 bases and J by 1 base, with 11 bases between.

The gene calls are TRBV29-1 and TRBJ2-1; D is perhaps TRBD1 (6 bases). Germline CDR1 and CDR2: SQVTM and ANQGSEA. This CDR3 contains 11 residues. V was pared by 8 bases and J by 12 bases, with 17 bases between. CDR3 protein: CSMVRGSRQFF. The CDR3 DNA reads as TGCAGCATGGTCAGGGGAAGCAGGCAGTTCTTC.